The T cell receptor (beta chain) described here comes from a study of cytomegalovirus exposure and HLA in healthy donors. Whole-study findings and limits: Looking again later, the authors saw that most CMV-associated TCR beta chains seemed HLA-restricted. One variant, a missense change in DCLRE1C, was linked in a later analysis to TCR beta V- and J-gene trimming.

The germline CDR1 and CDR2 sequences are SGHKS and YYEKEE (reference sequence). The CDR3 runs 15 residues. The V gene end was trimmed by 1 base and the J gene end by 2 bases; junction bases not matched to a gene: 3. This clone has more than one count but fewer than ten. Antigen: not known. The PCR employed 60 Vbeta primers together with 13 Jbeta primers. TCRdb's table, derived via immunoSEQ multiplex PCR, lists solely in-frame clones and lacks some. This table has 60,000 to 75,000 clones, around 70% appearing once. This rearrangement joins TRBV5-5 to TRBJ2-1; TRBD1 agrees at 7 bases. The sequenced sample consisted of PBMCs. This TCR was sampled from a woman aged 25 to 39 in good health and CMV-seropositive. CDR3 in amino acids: CASSLRGPPYNEQFF. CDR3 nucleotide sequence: TGTGCCAGCAGCTTGAGGGGGCCCCCCTACAATGAGCAGTTCTTC.